The rows below give T cell receptor beta chains drawn from one sample of a study of cytotoxic CD8 clonotypes in ibrutinib-treated CLL. Repertoires were generated with immunoSEQ multiplex PCR, while TCRdb's copy carries only in-frame clones and drops some. This table holds approximately 320,000 clones, over 55% found once. This specimen consisted of PBMCs, obtained after 36 months of ibrutinib treatment. The receptor set was obtained from a human donor with chronic lymphocytic leukemia. CDR3s include the opening cysteine and the closing phenylalanine or tryptophan. D genes are given only for firm matches. Clone size is given for some rows only: seen once, a few or many times, or a class if the clone is expanded.

>.|TRBJ1-2|.|TRBV6-6
TGTGCCAGCAGTCCTCTTCAATATGGCTACACCTTC
CASSPLQYGYTF
>.|TRBJ1-2|few|TRBV11-2
TGTGCCAGTACACTCGGATCGAGGGCCCCATATGGCTACACCTTC
CASTLGSRAPYGYTF
>TRBD1|TRBJ1-3|.|TRBV7-8
TGTGCCAGCAGCTCCAATCCGGGACAGGGTGGAAACACCATATATTTT
CASSSNPGQGGNTIYF
>TRBD1|TRBJ2-7|.|TRBV10-3
TGTGCCATCAGCCCGTCCGGGACAGGGGCCTACGAGCAGTACTTC
CAISPSGTGAYEQYF
>TRBD1|TRBJ2-7|.|TRBV5-1
TGCGCCAGCAGCTTGGAGTTCGGCAGGGGGCTGTACGAGCAGTACTTC
CASSLEFGRGLYEQYF
>.|TRBJ2-1|once|TRBV4-2
TGTGCCAGCAGCCAAGATCGTCAGTACAATGAGCAGTTCTTC
CASSQDRQYNEQFF
>.|TRBJ2-7|.|TRBV18
TGTGCCAGCTCACGAACCGACTACGAGCAGTACTTC
CASSRTDYEQYF
>TRBD1|TRBJ2-6|.|TRBV4-1
TGCGCCAGCAGCCAACCACCGGGACAGGGGAACTCTGGGGCCAACGTCCTGACTTTC
CASSQPPGQGNSGANVLTF
>TRBD2|TRBJ2-1|.|TRBV5-1
TGCGCCAGCAGCCTGGGACTAGCAGAACGGGGTGAGCAGTTCTTC
CASSLGLAERGEQFF
>.|TRBJ1-5|.|TRBV28
TGTGCCAGCCAGCGGGGGGCATTTCAGCCCCAGCATTTT
CASQRGAFQPQHF
>TRBD2|TRBJ2-1|once|TRBV11-2
TGTGCCAGCAGCTTACTTTGGACTAGCGGGTTGAATGAGCAGTTCTTC
CASSLLWTSGLNEQFF
>TRBD1|TRBJ1-2|few|TRBV7-8
TGTGCCAGCAGCATAAACCGGGACAGCTATGGCTACACCTTC
CASSINRDSYGYTF
>.|TRBJ2-7|.|TRBV11-2
TGTGCCAGCAGCTCGAATCCGGGATCCCCCTACGAGCAGTACTTC
CASSSNPGSPYEQYF
>.|TRBJ2-2|once|TRBV7-6
TGTGCCAGCAGCGCACAGCCCTCGAACACCGGGGAGCTGTTTTTT
CASSAQPSNTGELFF
>TRBD2|TRBJ2-5|.|TRBV4-1
TGCGCCAGCAGCCAAGTTAGGACTAGCGGTTCCTGGGAGACCCAGTACTTC
CASSQVRTSGSWETQYF
>.|TRBJ2-1|few|TRBV11-2
TGTGCCAGCAGCTTGGGCCATTACAATGAGCAGTTCTTC
CASSLGHYNEQFF
>TRBD2|TRBJ2-5|.|TRBV28
TGTGCCAGCAGTCCCTTCGGGGGGGAGACCCAGTACTTC
CASSPFGGETQYF
>.|TRBJ1-3|.|TRBV4-1
TGCGCCAGCAGCCAAATCCAGGGGCTGGGCACCATATATTTT
CASSQIQGLGTIYF
>.|TRBJ2-1|few|TRBV12-5
TGTGCTAGTGGTCCACGATTCGAGCAGTTCTTC
CASGPRFEQFF